Each of the 5 T cell receptor beta chains below was sequenced from the same sample in a study of Ad26.COV2.S vaccination and SARS-CoV-2 variants. The assay was immunoSEQ multiplex PCR, and TCRdb's table has in-frame clones only and misses some. Of about 480,000 clones in the sample, roughly 87% were seen once. Treatment defined: roughly 19 received Ad26.COV2.S at low or high dose, single or two shots; 5 received placebo; per-sample allocation not given. Material that was analyzed had been drawn on day 63 after the first vaccine or placebo injection. The specimen was peripheral blood, collected in a trial of Ad26.COV2.S vaccine versus placebo. The receptors were sampled from a person between 18 and 60 years old who received the Ad26.COV2.S COVID-19 vaccine or a placebo.

The J gene is TRBJ2-1, the V gene TRBV7-9; D unclear. The CDR3 totals 15 residues. Germline loops: CDR1 SEHNR, CDR2 FQNEAQ (reference sequence). V lost 1 base and J lost 5, with 12 bases in between. DNA for the CDR3: TGTGCCAGCAGCTTAGGACTTACGCCTGACAATGAGCAGTTCTTC. It translates to CASSLGLTPDNEQFF.

The V call is TRBV5-6, the J call TRBJ2-1; TRBD2 matches 15 bases. The CDR3 runs 17 residues. With 4 bases clipped from V and 10 bases from J, the junction kept 12 bases outside the gene matches. The V gene's germline CDR1 is SGHDT and CDR2 YYEEEE. The CDR3 loop reads CASSLTAGTSGRREQFF. The CDR3 DNA reads TGTGCCAGCAGCCTAACCGCAGGGACTAGCGGGAGGCGAGAGCAGTTCTTC.

This clone was seen just once. The chain employs TRBV18 and TRBJ1-2; the match to TRBD1 covers 10 bases. V trimming: 5 bases; J trimming: 4 bases; junction bases outside the gene matches: 4. The V gene's germline CDR1 is KGHSH and CDR2 LQKENI. CDR3 length: 14 amino acids. DNA of the CDR3: TGTGCCAGCTCAACGGGACAGGGGCGCTATGGCTACACCTTC. Encoded protein: CASSTGQGRYGYTF.

As for this clone: This specimen includes other DNA sequences encoding the same CDR3. This chain uses TRBV5-4 with TRBJ2-3, with a tentative D call TRBD2 (5 bases). V lost 0 bases and J lost 3, with 8 bases in between. Per germline, CDR1 SGHNT and CDR2 YYREEE (reference sequence). The CDR3 extends over 14 amino acids. CDR3 residues: CASSLGGSTDTQYF. The DNA of the CDR3 is TGTGCCAGCAGCTTGGGTGGGAGTACAGATACGCAGTATTTT.

CDR3 amino acids: CASSQGPGELFF. In DNA form, the CDR3 reads TGTGCCAGCAGCCAAGGACCCGGGGAGCTGTTTTTT. The V and J genes are TRBV3-1 (or the pseudogene TRBV3-2) and TRBJ2-2, with D uncertain. In germline, CDR1 is LGHDT, CDR2 YNNKEL (reference sequence). The CDR3 length is 12 residues. V gave up 1 base and J gave up 6 bases, with 3 bases separating them.